This TCR beta chain was identified in a study of blood T cell repertoires in COVID-19. As for the study in general: Sites across the United States, Italy and Spain contributed samples from acute and convalescent COVID-19. T cells, B-cell-depleted T cells, or PBMCs provided the cDNA or gDNA that served as material.

Germline CDR1 is SGHAT and CDR2 is FQNNGV. The CDR3 length is 13 residues. The ends were cut back, 3 bases at V and 0 bases at J, with 5 bases in the middle. This clone was recorded many times. Per the original methods: By means of reference gene primer amplification, nucleated cell counts were estimated. Measured with immunoSEQ multiplex PCR; TCRdb has only the in-frame clones, and not every one. D and trimming were read from the DNA, whereas the V and J calls and clone size are those reported in that table. The top ten hold 1.9% of the sample, which has about 140,000 clones, more than 60% seen once.

Sequencing input: peripheral blood. This chain uses TRBV11-2 with TRBJ1-2; D gene ambiguous. This sequence originates from a woman aged 55 to 70 with acute or convalescent COVID-19. The CDR3 sequence is CASSFGSNYGYTF. DNA of the CDR3: TGTGCCAGCAGCTTCGGTTCTAACTATGGCTACACCTTC.